This T cell receptor (beta chain) was observed in a study of cytotoxic CD8 clonotypes in ibrutinib-treated CLL. Notes on the study in general: The public clonotypes identified were infrequent and showed contraction or stability on treatment.

CDR3 length: 13 amino acids. The V and J ends lost 4 bases and 8 bases respectively, with 12 bases between them. Germline CDR1 reads LGHNA; CDR2 reads YSLEER. Notes on this clone: Its specificity is not known.

Using immunoSEQ multiplex PCR, the repertoire was profiled, and TCRdb retains in-frame clones only, with some absent. The sample contains some 61,000 clones, around 68% of which appear only once. The TCR originated in a human donor with chronic lymphocytic leukemia. This chain connects TRBV4-3 to TRBJ2-1; maybe TRBD2 (5 bases). The sample here was PBMCs, taken after 12 months of ibrutinib treatment. CDR3 DNA: TGCGCCAGCAGCCTGGGAGCCGGGGATGAGCAGTTCTTC. It encodes CASSLGAGDEQFF.